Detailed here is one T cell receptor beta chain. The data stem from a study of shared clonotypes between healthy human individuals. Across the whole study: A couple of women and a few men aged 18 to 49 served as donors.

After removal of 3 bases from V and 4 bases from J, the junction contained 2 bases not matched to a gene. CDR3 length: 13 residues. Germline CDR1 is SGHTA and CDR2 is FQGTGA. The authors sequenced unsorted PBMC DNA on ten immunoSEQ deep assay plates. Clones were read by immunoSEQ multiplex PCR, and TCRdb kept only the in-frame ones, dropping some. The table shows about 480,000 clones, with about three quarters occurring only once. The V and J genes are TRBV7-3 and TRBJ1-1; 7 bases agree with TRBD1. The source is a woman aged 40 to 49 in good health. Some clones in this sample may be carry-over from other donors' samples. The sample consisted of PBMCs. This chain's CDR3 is CASSFDRATEAFF. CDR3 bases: TGTGCCAGCAGCTTTGACAGGGCCACTGAAGCTTTCTTT.